This T cell receptor (beta chain) was recorded in a study of neurological immune-mediated disorders (dated by TCRdb to between 2019 and 2020). Context from the whole study: Peripheral blood TCR-beta repertoires from HTLV-I-associated myelopathy (HAM/TSP) patients, multiple sclerosis patients and healthy controls were compared by UMI-based sequencing. Alongside PBMC samples, the set of about 97 TCR-beta libraries contained longitudinal samples, technical triplicates, and paired CD4+ and CD8+ T-cell subsets that had been sorted. Technical triplicate libraries were sequenced to precisely calculate the variability in frequency of each individual clone. The cohort included around 70 subjects: some 15 with HAM/TSP, some 35 with multiple sclerosis, and roughly 20 healthy controls.

This clonotype was found many times. Its antigen has not been determined. No base quality values were provided; no much bigger clone lies one nucleotide off. The time point label here, explained by the study, means: technical triplicate 2. Libraries from unsorted PBMCs were made from 2 million PBMCs kept in RNAlater at -80 degrees C until RNA extraction. Peripheral blood underwent Ficoll-Hypaque density gradient centrifugation to isolate PBMCs, which were then cryopreserved in liquid nitrogen. The germline ends are 10 bases apart after V is trimmed by 4 bases and J by 0 bases. Including the terminal cysteine and phenylalanine, the CDR3 comprises 15 residues. Only the CDR3 DNA is retained, 45 bases long and in frame from the first base. CDR1 and CDR2, looked up from the germline V gene (reference sequence), are LGHDT and YNNKEL. On the study overall, not on this receptor specifically: The highest TCR clonal expansion was observed in HAM/TSP patients, whereas the lowest was observed in MS patients, even when compared with healthy controls. No identical CDR3 amino acid sequences were found to be shared among expanded clones across subjects, suggesting that TCR-beta repertoires were private in all groups.

cDNA was synthesized by template-switch 5'RACE using a primer with a 10-nucleotide random unique molecular identifier that tagged each TCR transcript. Each sequencing run produced over 200 million TCR-beta sequences covering 15-18 subjects. The RNeasy kit was used for extraction of total RNA. The KAPA Real-time Library Amplification kit was used to amplify TCR-beta VDJ regions with primers for the TCR constant region and the 5'RACE anchor. A first PCR added sample indexes and Illumina adaptors, and a second PCR then raised library yield. The roughly 650 bp TCR product was size-selected on a 2% E-gel SizeSelection system after Ampure bead purification. Before pooling, library quality was assessed on a Bioanalyzer, concentration was determined with Qubit, and library quantification was performed with the Kapa Library Quantification kit. An Illumina HiSeq 2500 was used to sequence the libraries paired-end at 2 x 150 bp. To increase sequence diversity, 25-30% phiX was spiked into each library pool. Concerning the study's data processing: Quality-filtered reads were processed with the UMI-based MiGEC pipeline, which removed over 85% of raw TCR sequences during error correction. IMGT germline references were used for alignment of VDJ genes, and clonotypes were defined by a unique CDR3 amino acid sequence together with V-J genes. VDJtools evaluated clonal expansion, Shannon diversity and CDR3 relatedness (CalcPairwiseDistances, ClusterSamples); CLCbio workbench built phylogenetic trees. Clones with at least 8 unique UMIs were defined as expanded, with this threshold being based on coefficient-of-variation modelling across technical triplicates. TCRdb reworked the public reads: Q25 trimming with fastp, MiXCR clone assembly, productive beta chains retained. Records with the same CDR3 protein are collapsed into one entry carrying the most frequent genes and DNA. TCRdb's processing, not the study's, gives the V and J calls here. Here the sample has tens of thousands of distinct CDR3 sequences; 24% occur a single time. About 4.5% of the sample belongs to the ten largest clones.

The sequence joins TRBV3-1 to TRBJ1-5; the D gene cannot be named for sure. Sequenced material: PBMCs. The TCR sequence derives from a man aged 55-75 years with HTLV-1-associated myelopathy (HAM/TSP). This receptor has the CDR3 CASSPKEYSNQPQHF. The DNA is TGTGCCAGCAGCCCAAAGGAGTATAGCAATCAGCCCCAGCATTTT.